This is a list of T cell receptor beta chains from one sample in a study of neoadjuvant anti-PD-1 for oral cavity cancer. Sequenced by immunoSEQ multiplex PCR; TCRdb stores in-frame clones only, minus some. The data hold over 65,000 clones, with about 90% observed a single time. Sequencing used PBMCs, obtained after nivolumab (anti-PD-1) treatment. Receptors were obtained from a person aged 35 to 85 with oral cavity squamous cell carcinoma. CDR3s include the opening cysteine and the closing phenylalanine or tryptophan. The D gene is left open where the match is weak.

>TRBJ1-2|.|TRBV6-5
CASRSWVNDGYTF
TGTGCCAGCAGGTCCTGGGTGAATGATGGCTACACCTTC
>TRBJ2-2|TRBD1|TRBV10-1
CASSRLQGTGELFF
TGCGCCAGCAGTCGGTTACAGGGGACCGGGGAGCTGTTTTTT
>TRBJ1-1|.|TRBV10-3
CAARDRPLDTEAFF
TGTGCCGCCAGGGACCGGCCACTGGACACTGAAGCTTTCTTT
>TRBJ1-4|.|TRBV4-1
CASSQGPGINEKLFF
TGCGCCAGCAGCCAAGGACCGGGGATTAATGAAAAACTGTTTTTT
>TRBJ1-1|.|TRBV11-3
CASSPWRPNTEAFF
TGTGCCAGCAGCCCCTGGAGGCCGAACACTGAAGCTTTCTTT
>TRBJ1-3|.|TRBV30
CAWSVTNTIYF
TGTGCCTGGAGTGTCACGAACACCATATATTTT
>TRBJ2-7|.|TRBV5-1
CASSNTMYSYEQYF
TGCGCCAGCAGCAACACCATGTACTCCTACGAGCAGTACTTC
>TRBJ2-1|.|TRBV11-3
CASSLGGETKEDNEQFF
TGTGCCAGCAGCTTAGGGGGGGAGACGAAAGAAGACAATGAGCAGTTCTTC
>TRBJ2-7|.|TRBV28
CAPGRRCEQYF
TGTGCCCCGGGGCGTAGGTGCGAGCAGTACTTC
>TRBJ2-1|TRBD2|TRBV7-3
CASSLMGLARNEQFF
TGTGCCAGCAGCTTAATGGGACTAGCACGGAATGAGCAGTTCTTC
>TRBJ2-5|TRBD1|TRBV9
CASSLGQGQETQYF
TGTGCCAGTTCTTTGGGACAGGGTCAAGAGACCCAGTACTTC